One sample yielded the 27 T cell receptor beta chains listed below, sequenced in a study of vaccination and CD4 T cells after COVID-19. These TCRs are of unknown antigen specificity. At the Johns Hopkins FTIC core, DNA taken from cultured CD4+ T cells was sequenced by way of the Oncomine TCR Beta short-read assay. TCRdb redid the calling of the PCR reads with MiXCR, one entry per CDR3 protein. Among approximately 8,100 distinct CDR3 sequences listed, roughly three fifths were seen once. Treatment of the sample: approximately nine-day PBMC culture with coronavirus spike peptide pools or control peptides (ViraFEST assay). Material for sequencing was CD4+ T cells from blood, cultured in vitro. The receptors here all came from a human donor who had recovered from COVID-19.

This chain's CDR3 is CASSDPGSTDTQYF. CDR3 DNA sequence: TGTGCCAGCAGTGACCCGGGCAGCACAGATACGCAGTATTTT. This chain joins TRBV25-1 and TRBJ2-3, with D uncertain. The CDR3 loop spans 14 amino acids. From germline, CDR1 is MGHDK and CDR2 SYGVNS. The V end lost 3 bases, the J end lost 0 bases, and 7 bases lay between the germline ends.

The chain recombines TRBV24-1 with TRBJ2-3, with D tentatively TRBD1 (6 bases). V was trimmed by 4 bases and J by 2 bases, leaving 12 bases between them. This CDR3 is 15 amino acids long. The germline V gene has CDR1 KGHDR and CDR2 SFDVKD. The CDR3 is CATSDSGDTTDTQYF. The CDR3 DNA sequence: TGTGCCACCAGTGACTCTGGGGACACCACAGATACGCAGTATTTT.

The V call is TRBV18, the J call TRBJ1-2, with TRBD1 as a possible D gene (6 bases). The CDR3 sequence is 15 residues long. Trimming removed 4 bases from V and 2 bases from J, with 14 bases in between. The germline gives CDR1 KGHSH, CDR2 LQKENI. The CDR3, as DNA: TGTGCCAGCTCACGTTTACAGGGTTTCAACTATGGCTACACCTTC. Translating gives CASSRLQGFNYGYTF.

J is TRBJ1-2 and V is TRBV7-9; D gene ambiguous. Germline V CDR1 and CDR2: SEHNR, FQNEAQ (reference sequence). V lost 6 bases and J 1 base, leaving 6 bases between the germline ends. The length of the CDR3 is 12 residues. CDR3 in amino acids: CASRSDNYGYTF. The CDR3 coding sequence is TGTGCCAGCAGGTCAGATAACTATGGCTACACCTTC.

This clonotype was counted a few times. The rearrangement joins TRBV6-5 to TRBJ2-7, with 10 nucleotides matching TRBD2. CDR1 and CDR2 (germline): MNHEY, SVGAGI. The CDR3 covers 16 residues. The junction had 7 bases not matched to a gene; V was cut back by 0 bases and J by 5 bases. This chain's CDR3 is CASSYSRLAGVHEQYF. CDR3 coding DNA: TGTGCCAGCAGTTACTCTAGGCTAGCGGGAGTCCACGAGCAGTACTTC.

As DNA, the CDR3 is TGTGCCAGCAGCAGAGGACTAGCGGGTTCCTACGAGCAGTACTTC. Its protein is CASSRGLAGSYEQYF. The chain has TRBV11-3 and TRBJ2-7; TRBD2 aligns across 11 bases. This CDR3 contains 15 residues. Germline loops: CDR1 SGHNT, CDR2 YENEEA. The ends lost 5 bases at V and 1 base at J; junction bases unmatched: 4.

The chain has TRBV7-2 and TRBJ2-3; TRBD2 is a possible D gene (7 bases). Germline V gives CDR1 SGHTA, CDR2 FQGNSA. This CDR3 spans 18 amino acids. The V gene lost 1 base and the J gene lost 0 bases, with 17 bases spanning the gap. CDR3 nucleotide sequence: TGTGCCAGCAGCTTAGGCGGAGGGGGGGGAGTGAGCACAGATACGCAGTATTTT. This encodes CASSLGGGGGVSTDTQYF. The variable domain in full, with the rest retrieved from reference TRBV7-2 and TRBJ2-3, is GAGVSQSPSNKVTEKGKDVELRCDPISGHTALYWYRQSLGQGLEFLIYFQGNSAPDKSGLPSDRFSAERTGGSVSTLTIQRTQQEDSAVYLCASSLGGGGGVSTDTQYFGPGTRLTVL.

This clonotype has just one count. This CDR3 reads CASSSGTSGTYEQYF. As DNA, the CDR3 is TGTGCCAGCAGTTCAGGGACTAGCGGAACCTACGAGCAGTACTTC. This rearrangement joins TRBV27 to TRBJ2-7; 11 bases fit TRBD2. Germline V lookup: CDR1 MNHEY, CDR2 SMNVEV (reference sequence). J gave up 2 bases and V 4 bases, and 4 bases lay outside the gene matches. The CDR3 covers 15 residues.

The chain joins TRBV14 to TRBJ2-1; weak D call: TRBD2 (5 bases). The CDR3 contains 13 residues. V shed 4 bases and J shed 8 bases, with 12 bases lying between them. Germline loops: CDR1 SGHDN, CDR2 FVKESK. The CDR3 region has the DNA TGTGCCAGCAGCCTCCAGCGGAGGTATGAGCAGTTCTTC. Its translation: CASSLQRRYEQFF.

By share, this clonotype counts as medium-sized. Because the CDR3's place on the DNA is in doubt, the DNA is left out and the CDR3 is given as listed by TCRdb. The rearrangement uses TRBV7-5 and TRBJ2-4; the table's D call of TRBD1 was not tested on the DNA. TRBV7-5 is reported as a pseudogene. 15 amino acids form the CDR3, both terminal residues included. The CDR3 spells CISVPEAHRDGGQYF.

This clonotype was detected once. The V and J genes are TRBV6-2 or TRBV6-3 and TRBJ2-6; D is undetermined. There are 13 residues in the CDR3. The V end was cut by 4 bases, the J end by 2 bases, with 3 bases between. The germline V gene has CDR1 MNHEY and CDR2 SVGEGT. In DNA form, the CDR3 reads TGTGCCAGCAGTTTAGCTGGGGCCAACGTCCTGACTTTC. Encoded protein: CASSLAGANVLTF.

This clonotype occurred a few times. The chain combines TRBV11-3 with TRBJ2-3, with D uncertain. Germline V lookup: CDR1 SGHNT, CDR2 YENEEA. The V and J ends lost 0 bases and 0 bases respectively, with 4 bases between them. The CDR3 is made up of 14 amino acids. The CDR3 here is CASSLDLSTDTQYF. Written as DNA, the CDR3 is TGTGCCAGCAGCTTAGATTTGAGCACAGATACGCAGTATTTT.

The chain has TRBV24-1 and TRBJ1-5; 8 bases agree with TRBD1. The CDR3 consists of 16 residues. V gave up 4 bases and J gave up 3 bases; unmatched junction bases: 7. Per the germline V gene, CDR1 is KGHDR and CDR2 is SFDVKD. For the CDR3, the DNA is TGTGCCACCAGTGAACATGGGACAGGTCACAATCAGCCCCAGCATTTT. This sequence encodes CATSEHGTGHNQPQHF.

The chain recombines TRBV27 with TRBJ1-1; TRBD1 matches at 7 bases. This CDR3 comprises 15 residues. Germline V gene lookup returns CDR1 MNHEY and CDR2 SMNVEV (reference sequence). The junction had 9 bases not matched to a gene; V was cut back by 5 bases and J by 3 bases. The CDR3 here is CASSTTGARDTEAFF. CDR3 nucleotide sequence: TGTGCCAGCAGTACTACAGGGGCCCGGGACACTGAAGCTTTCTTT.

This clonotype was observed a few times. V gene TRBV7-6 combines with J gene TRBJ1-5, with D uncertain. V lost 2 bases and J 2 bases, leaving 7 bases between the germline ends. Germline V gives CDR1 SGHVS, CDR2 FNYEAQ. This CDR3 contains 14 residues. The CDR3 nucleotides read TGTGCCAGCAGCTTATCGGAGGGCAATCAGCCCCAGCATTTT. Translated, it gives CASSLSEGNQPQHF.

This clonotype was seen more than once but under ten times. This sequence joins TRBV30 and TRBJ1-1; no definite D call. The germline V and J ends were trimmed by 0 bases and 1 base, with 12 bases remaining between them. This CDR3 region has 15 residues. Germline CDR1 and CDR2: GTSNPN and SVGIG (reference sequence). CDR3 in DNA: TGTGCCTGGAGTGTACCGGCACCTCAGAACACTGAAGCTTTCTTT. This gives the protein CAWSVPAPQNTEAFF.

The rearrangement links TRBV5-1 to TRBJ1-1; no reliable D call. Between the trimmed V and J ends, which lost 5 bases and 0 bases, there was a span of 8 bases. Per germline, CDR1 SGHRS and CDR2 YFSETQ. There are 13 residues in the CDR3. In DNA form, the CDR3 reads TGCGCCAGCAGGCCAACTTTGAACACTGAAGCTTTCTTT. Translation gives CASRPTLNTEAFF.

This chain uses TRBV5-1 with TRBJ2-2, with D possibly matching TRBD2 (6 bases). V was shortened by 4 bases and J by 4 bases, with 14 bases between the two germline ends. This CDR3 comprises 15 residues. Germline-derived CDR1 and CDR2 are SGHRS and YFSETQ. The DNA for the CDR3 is TGCGCCAGCAGCCACGGGAGTCGAGGCACCGGGGAGCTGTTTTTT. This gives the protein CASSHGSRGTGELFF.

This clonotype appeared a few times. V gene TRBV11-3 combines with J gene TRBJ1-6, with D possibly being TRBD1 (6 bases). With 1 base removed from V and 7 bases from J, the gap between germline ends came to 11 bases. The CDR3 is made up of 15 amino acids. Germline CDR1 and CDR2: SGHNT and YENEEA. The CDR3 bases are TGTGCCAGCAGCTTAGGCGGACAGCAGAATTCACCCCTCCACTTT. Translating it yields CASSLGGQQNSPLHF.

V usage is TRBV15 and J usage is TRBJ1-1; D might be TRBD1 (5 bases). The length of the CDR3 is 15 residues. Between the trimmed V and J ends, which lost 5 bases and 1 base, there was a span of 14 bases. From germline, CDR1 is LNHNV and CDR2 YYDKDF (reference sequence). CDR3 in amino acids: CATSRVRVPNTEAFF. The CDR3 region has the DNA TGTGCCACCAGCCGGGTCAGGGTTCCGAACACTGAAGCTTTCTTT.

CDR3 coding DNA: TGTGCCAGTAGTAGCCCGAATGGGGGGTCCTACGAGCAGTACTTC. Amino acids: CASSSPNGGSYEQYF. The chain links TRBV19 to TRBJ2-7; D is perhaps TRBD2 (6 bases). Germline CDR1 reads LNHDA; CDR2 reads SQIVND (reference sequence). Deletions cut 4 bases from V and 1 base from J, with 14 bases between. This CDR3 comprises 15 residues.

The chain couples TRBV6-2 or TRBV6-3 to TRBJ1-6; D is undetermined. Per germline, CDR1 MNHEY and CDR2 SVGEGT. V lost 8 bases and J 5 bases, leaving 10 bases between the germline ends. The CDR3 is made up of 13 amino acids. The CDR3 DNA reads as TGTGCCAGCTCTCGCGGCAATAATTCACCCCTCCACTTT. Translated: CASSRGNNSPLHF.

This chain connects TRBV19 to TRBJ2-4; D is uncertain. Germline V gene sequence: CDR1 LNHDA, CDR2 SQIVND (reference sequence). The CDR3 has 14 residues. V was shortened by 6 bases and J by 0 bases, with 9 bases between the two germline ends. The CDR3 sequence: CASRSRVAKNIQYF. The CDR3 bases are TGTGCCAGTAGAAGTCGGGTAGCCAAAAACATTCAGTACTTC. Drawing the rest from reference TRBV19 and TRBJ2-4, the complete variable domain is DGGITQSPKYLFRKEGQNVTLSCEQNLNHDAMYWYRQDPGQGLRLIYYSQIVNDFQKGDIAEGYSVSREKKESFPLTVTSAQKNPTAFYLCASRSRVAKNIQYFGAGTRLSVL.

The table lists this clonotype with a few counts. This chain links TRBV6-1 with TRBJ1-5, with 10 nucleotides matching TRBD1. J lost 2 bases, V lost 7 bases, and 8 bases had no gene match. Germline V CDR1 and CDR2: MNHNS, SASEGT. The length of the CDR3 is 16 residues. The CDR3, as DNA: TGTGCCAGCACCCTAAGCGGACAGGGGGGCAATCAGCCCCAGCATTTT. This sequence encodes CASTLSGQGGNQPQHF.

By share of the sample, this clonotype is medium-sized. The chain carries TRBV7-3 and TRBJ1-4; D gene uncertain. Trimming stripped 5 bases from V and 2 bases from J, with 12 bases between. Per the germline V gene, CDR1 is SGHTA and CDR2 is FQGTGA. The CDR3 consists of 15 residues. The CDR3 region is CASSPSGGTNEKLFF. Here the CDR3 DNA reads TGTGCCAGCAGCCCGTCTGGCGGCACTAATGAAAAACTGTTTTTT.

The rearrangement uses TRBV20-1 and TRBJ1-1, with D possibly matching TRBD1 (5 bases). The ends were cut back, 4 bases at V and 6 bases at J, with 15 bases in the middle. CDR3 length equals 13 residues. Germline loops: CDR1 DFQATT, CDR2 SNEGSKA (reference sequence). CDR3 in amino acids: CSAKFGGTAEAFF. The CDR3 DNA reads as TGCAGTGCTAAGTTTGGGGGAACCGCTGAAGCTTTCTTT.

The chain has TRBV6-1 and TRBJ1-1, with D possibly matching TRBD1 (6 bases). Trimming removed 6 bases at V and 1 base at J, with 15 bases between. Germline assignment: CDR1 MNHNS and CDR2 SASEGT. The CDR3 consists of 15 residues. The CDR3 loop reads CASSLQGTPNTEAFF. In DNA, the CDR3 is TGTGCCAGCAGCCTACAGGGAACCCCGAACACTGAAGCTTTCTTT.